Listed below are T cell receptor beta chains from one sample, sequenced in a study of cytomegalovirus exposure and HLA in healthy donors. TCRdb's copy holds only in-frame clones and misses some; the assay was immunoSEQ multiplex PCR. Found here are around 140,000 clones, around 75% of them singletons; the top ten hold approximately 3.2%. The sample taken for sequencing was PBMCs. The receptors come from a man aged 40-49 years in good health and CMV-seronegative. CDR3s include the opening cysteine and the closing phenylalanine or tryptophan. Each record gives: D gene, V gene, J gene, clone size, CDR3 DNA, CDR3 protein. D genes are given only for firm matches. Where a row states a size, it is once, few, many or the class of an expanded clone; other rows omit it.

D: .; V: TRBV18; J: TRBJ1-2; size: .; DNA: TGTGCCAGCTCACCAGATAGGGGTGACTATGGCTACACCTTC; CDR3: CASSPDRGDYGYTF
D: .; V: TRBV4-3; J: TRBJ2-7; size: .; DNA: TGCGCCAGCAGCCAAGATTTTGAGGTCTCCTACGAGCAGTACTTC; CDR3: CASSQDFEVSYEQYF
D: TRBD1; V: TRBV30; J: TRBJ1-2; size: .; DNA: TGTGCCTGGAGCCGGCGCGGACAGGGGCATGGCTACACCTTC; CDR3: CAWSRRGQGHGYTF
D: .; V: TRBV7-9; J: TRBJ1-5; size: .; DNA: TGTGCCAGCAGCTCCACAGGGTCCTACCAGCCCCAGCATTTT; CDR3: CASSSTGSYQPQHF
D: TRBD2; V: TRBV27; J: TRBJ2-7; size: .; DNA: TGTGCCAGCAGTTTCGGGACTAGCGGGGGTGGAGAGCAGTACTTC; CDR3: CASSFGTSGGGEQYF
D: .; V: TRBV10-3; J: TRBJ1-1; size: .; DNA: TGTGCCATCAGTGAGGTCGGGAGGGAGTCTGCTTTCTTT; CDR3: CAISEVGRESAFF
D: .; V: TRBV10-1; J: TRBJ2-2; size: .; DNA: TGCGCCAGCAGTGAATCAGTGAACACCGGGGAGCTGTTTTTT; CDR3: CASSESVNTGELFF
D: TRBD1; V: TRBV4-2; J: TRBJ2-5; size: .; DNA: TGTGCCAGCAGCCAAGCCCCAGGGACAGGGGGCGGAGAGACCCAGTACTTC; CDR3: CASSQAPGTGGGETQYF
D: .; V: TRBV4-3; J: TRBJ2-7; size: once; DNA: TGCGCCAGCAGCCAAGTAGTGGGGGCCTCCTACGAGCAGTACTTC; CDR3: CASSQVVGASYEQYF
D: .; V: TRBV7-9; J: TRBJ1-4; size: .; DNA: TGTGCCAGCAGCTTGCGGGGGGAAAAACTGTTTTTT; CDR3: CASSLRGEKLFF
D: .; V: TRBV29-1; J: TRBJ1-1; size: .; DNA: TGCAGCATGAAACAGGGAGCGGCTGAAGCTTTCTTT; CDR3: CSMKQGAAEAFF